These T cell receptor beta chains were read from a single sample in a study of cytotoxic CD8 clonotypes in ibrutinib-treated CLL. Repertoires were generated with immunoSEQ multiplex PCR, while TCRdb's copy carries only in-frame clones and drops some. The profile shows some 23,000 clones, approximately 71% of them singletons. The starting material was PBMCs, obtained at disease progression, from a patient treated with ibrutinib. These receptors originate from a human donor with chronic lymphocytic leukemia. Each CDR3 is given with its conserved first and last residue. D genes are given only for firm matches. Expanded clones are given a class, and other clones once, few, many or no size at all.

-,TRBJ2-2,TRBV27,-,TGTGCCAGCAGTTTATTGGGCAACACCGGGGAGCTGTTTTTT,CASSLLGNTGELFF
-,TRBJ2-2,TRBV18,TRBD2,TGTGCCAGCTCGAGACTAGCCCTTGGTGGGGAGCTGTTTTTT,CASSRLALGGELFF
-,TRBJ2-1,TRBV7-9,TRBD2,TGTGCCAGCAGCGCGACTAGCAGCAATGAGCAGTTCTTC,CASSATSSNEQFF
-,TRBJ2-2,TRBV11-2,TRBD1,TGTGCCAGCAGCCCACCGGGACAGGGCCCCACCGGGGAGCTGTTTTTT,CASSPPGQGPTGELFF
few,TRBJ1-2,TRBV5-1,-,TGCGCCAGCAGCTTAGGTCAGAACTATGGCTACACCTTC,CASSLGQNYGYTF
few,TRBJ2-7,TRBV6-1,-,TGTGCCAGCAGGACCCGGAGGGTCGGGATCTACGAGCAGTACTTC,CASRTRRVGIYEQYF
-,TRBJ1-5,TRBV27,TRBD1,TGTGCCAGCAGTTTACGGGCAGGGGGGCAGCCCCAGCATTTT,CASSLRAGGQPQHF
-,TRBJ2-7,TRBV9,-,TGTGCCAGCAGCTCCGGGACTGTGCCCTACGAGCAGTACTTC,CASSSGTVPYEQYF
-,TRBJ2-7,TRBV4-1,-,TGCGCCAGCAGCCCGGCCGGATCTCGGTCCTACGAGCAGTACTTC,CASSPAGSRSYEQYF
-,TRBJ2-5,TRBV2,-,TGTGCCAGCAGTGAGCCTAGGGGGTCCAAAGAGACCCAGTACTTC,CASSEPRGSKETQYF
-,TRBJ1-4,TRBV11-2,TRBD1,TGTGCCAGCAGCACCAGAAGGGGTCCAGGGGGGGCAAAACTGTTTTTT,CASSTRRGPGGAKLFF
few,TRBJ2-1,TRBV15,-,TGTGCCACCAGCGGAGGGGCCGCCTACAATGAGCAGTTCTTC,CATSGGAAYNEQFF
medium-sized,TRBJ2-7,TRBV27,TRBD1,TGTGCCAGCAGTTCTCTTTTCGGACAGGGATTCCCCTACGAGCAGTACTTC,CASSSLFGQGFPYEQYF
few,TRBJ2-2,TRBV4-1,-,TGCGCCAGCAGCCAGGTGGGGGGTGCCGGGGAGCTGTTTTTT,CASSQVGGAGELFF
-,TRBJ2-2,TRBV6-6,-,TGTGCCAGCAGTTACTCGTTGGGGGAGGTGGGAAGTTTT,CASSYSLGEVGSF
-,TRBJ2-2,TRBV5-6,-,TGTGCCAGCAGCCTCATGGGAGTCGGGGTAGGCGGGGAGCTGTTTTTT,CASSLMGVGVGGELFF
few,TRBJ1-1,TRBV18,-,TGTGCCAGCTCACCACCGGCAGGGATCGGCACTGAAGCTTTCTTT,CASSPPAGIGTEAFF
-,TRBJ1-6,TRBV6-5,TRBD1,TGTGCCAGCAGTTATTCTTCAGGGGGCGTAACGACACCCCTCCACTTT,CASSYSSGGVTTPLHF
-,TRBJ2-7,TRBV5-4,TRBD1,TGTGCCAGCAGCTTGGCCCCAGGGGGCTACGAGCAGTACTTC,CASSLAPGGYEQYF
once,TRBJ2-2,TRBV6-5,-,TGTGCCACAACAGGGAACACCGGGGAGCTGTTTTTT,CATTGNTGELFF
-,TRBJ2-2,TRBV29-1,-,TGCAGCGTTGAAAGCCGCGTTAGGGCGAACACCGGGGAGCTGTTTTTT,CSVESRVRANTGELFF
few,TRBJ1-1,TRBV6-5,TRBD1,TGTGCCAGCAGTCCCGGGACAGGGAATCCTGAAGCTTTCTTT,CASSPGTGNPEAFF
few,TRBJ1-2,TRBV28,TRBD1,TGTGCCAGCAGCGCGAGGCTATCTGACAGGGGGTTGGAACTTTACCCCCACTACACCTTC,CASSARLSDRGLELYPHYTF
-,TRBJ1-4,TRBV6-1,-,TGTGCCAGCATAACTTGGCAGGGCGAAGAAAAACTGTTTTTT,CASITWQGEEKLFF
-,TRBJ1-4,TRBV6-5,-,TGTGCCAGCAGTTACGGGGCAGGGGCAACTAATGAAAAACTGTTTTTT,CASSYGAGATNEKLFF
-,TRBJ1-1,TRBV7-9,-,TGTGCCAGCAGCTTATCGAACACTGAAGCTTTCTTT,CASSLSNTEAFF
-,TRBJ1-4,TRBV5-6,TRBD1,TGTGCCAGCAGCTTTGCGGGACAGGGCGTTGAAAAACTGTTTTTT,CASSFAGQGVEKLFF
once,TRBJ1-2,TRBV7-2,-,TGTGCCAGCAGCTTAGTTAGGGAACCCCATGGCTACACCTTC,CASSLVREPHGYTF
-,TRBJ2-2,TRBV13,-,TGTGCCAGCAGCTTCCGGACAAGATCCACCGGGGAGCTGTTTTTT,CASSFRTRSTGELFF
medium-sized,TRBJ1-1,TRBV11-2,-,TGTGCCAGCAGACCCGGGGGGACTCAAGCTTTCTTT,CASRPGGTQAFF